The 23 T cell receptor beta chains presented below share a single source sample, sequenced in a study of shared clonotypes between healthy human individuals. Generated by immunoSEQ multiplex PCR, the TCRdb table keeps only in-frame clones and is missing some. The data contain approximately 640,000 clones, 55% to 75% of them seen just once; the ten biggest clones take up around 1.8%. Material: memory CD4+ T cells sorted from blood. Subset in this sample: CD45RA-negative fraction. Source of these receptors: a woman aged 30 to 39 in good health.

The chain uses TRBV7-9 and TRBJ1-2; no clear D gene. The CDR3 sequence is 13 residues long. Germline assignment: CDR1 SEHNR and CDR2 FQNEAQ (reference sequence). Trimming cost V 4 bases and J 7 bases, with 13 bases left between them. CDR3 DNA: TGTGCCAGCAGCTCGTGGGGAGTGGGTGGCTACACCTTC. It is translated as CASSSWGVGGYTF.

As regards this clone: The same CDR3 is also encoded by other DNA sequences in this sample. The V gene is TRBV27, the J gene TRBJ1-1; D is unresolved. V lost 0 bases and J lost 5, with 7 bases in between. The length of the CDR3 is 13 residues. Germline CDR1 reads MNHEY; CDR2 reads SMNVEV (reference sequence). CDR3 in amino acids: CASSLSPLTEAFF. In DNA form, the CDR3 reads TGTGCCAGCAGTTTATCGCCCTTGACTGAAGCTTTCTTT.

The J gene is TRBJ1-1, the V gene TRBV19, with D perhaps TRBD1 (5 bases). CDR1 is LNHDA and CDR2 is SQIVND in the germline V gene (reference sequence). The V end was cut by 7 bases, the J end by 4 bases, with 13 bases between. This CDR3 is built from 13 residues. The CDR3 here is CASILTGGTEAFF. DNA of the CDR3: TGTGCCAGTATTCTGACCGGGGGCACTGAAGCTTTCTTT.

The rearrangement joins TRBV7-6 to TRBJ2-3, with TRBD1 identical over 8 bases. Germline V gene sequence: CDR1 SGHVS, CDR2 FNYEAQ. With 5 bases clipped from V and 0 bases from J, the junction kept 10 bases outside the gene matches. The CDR3 has 17 residues. DNA of the CDR3: TGTGCCAGCAGCGGCAACAGGGGGACTCTGAGCACAGATACGCAGTATTTT. As protein: CASSGNRGTLSTDTQYF.

In regard to this clone: Other nucleotide sequences in the sample specify the same CDR3. V gene TRBV30 combines with J gene TRBJ2-7; D ambiguous. V was trimmed by 0 bases and J by 2 bases, leaving 8 bases between them. Germline V lookup: CDR1 GTSNPN, CDR2 SVGIG (reference sequence). This CDR3 is 13 amino acids long. CDR3 region: CAWSVGGAYEQYF. CDR3 sequence (DNA): TGTGCCTGGAGTGTTGGCGGAGCCTACGAGCAGTACTTC. The full variable domain, completed using reference TRBV30 and TRBJ2-7, is SQTIHQWPATLVQPVGSPLSLECTVEGTSNPNLYWYRQAAGRGLQLLFYSVGIGQISSEVPQNLSASRPQDRQFILSSKKLLLSDSGFYLCAWSVGGAYEQYFGPGTRLTVT.

This clone was recorded at least ten times. This rearrangement joins TRBV27 to TRBJ1-5, with D hard to call. This CDR3 has 13 amino acids. The V and J ends lost 4 bases and 4 bases respectively, with 8 bases between them. Looked up from germline, CDR1 is MNHEY and CDR2 is SMNVEV (reference sequence). CDR3 nucleotides: TGTGCCAGCAGTTGGGATCTTAATCAGCCCCAGCATTTT. Translated: CASSWDLNQPQHF.

This clone was detected ten times or more. The chain employs TRBV11-2 and TRBJ1-1, with D unclear. Trimming stripped 5 bases from V and 1 base from J, with 11 bases between. This CDR3 comprises 14 residues. Germline assignment: CDR1 SGHAT and CDR2 FQNNGV. This chain's CDR3 is CASSPRAGNTEAFF. The CDR3 DNA is TGTGCCAGCAGCCCGCGGGCTGGGAACACTGAAGCTTTCTTT.

The chain joins TRBV10-3 to TRBJ2-7; 8 bases agree with TRBD1. Looked up from germline, CDR1 is ENHRY and CDR2 is SYGVKD. The J segment lost 2 bases and the V segment lost 6 bases, leaving 6 bases of the junction unmatched. CDR3 length: 14 residues. The CDR3, as DNA: TGTGCCATCAGCCAGACAGGGGTCACCTACGAGCAGTACTTC. It translates to CAISQTGVTYEQYF.

The CDR3 spells CASSLIGTGFTDTQYF. For the CDR3, the DNA is TGTGCCAGCAGTTTAATAGGGACAGGATTCACAGATACGCAGTATTTT. This chain joins TRBV28 and TRBJ2-3; 8 positions agree with TRBD1. CDR1 is MDHEN, CDR2 SYDVKM, per germline. The CDR3 has 16 residues. The V segment lost 2 bases and the J segment 2 bases; nucleotides outside the gene matches: 6.

Only a few counts were recorded for this clone. The V gene is TRBV6-4, the J gene TRBJ2-2; tentatively, D is TRBD1 (5 bases). CDR1 is MRHNA, CDR2 SNTAGT, per germline. Between the trimmed V and J ends, which lost 0 bases and 3 bases, there was a span of 5 bases. CDR3 length equals 14 residues. The CDR3 region has the DNA TGTGCCAGCAGTGACTCAGGGGACACCGGGGAGCTGTTTTTT. It is translated as CASSDSGDTGELFF.

The rearrangement joins TRBV11-3 to TRBJ2-3; 11 nucleotides align to TRBD2. The trim removed 5 bases at V and 1 base at J, leaving 2 bases unmatched. The CDR3 loop spans 15 amino acids. Germline CDR1 SGHNT, CDR2 YENEEA. The CDR3 is CASSGSGRGTDTQYF. The CDR3 DNA follows: TGTGCCAGCAGCGGTAGCGGGAGGGGCACAGATACGCAGTATTTT.

CDR3 DNA sequence: TGCACCAGCAGCCCCGGGGGGACATGGTTGGACACCGGGGAGCTGTTTTTT. It is translated as CTSSPGGTWLDTGELFF. The chain is built from TRBV1 and TRBJ2-2; TRBD2, the D gene given by the table, was not confirmed from the DNA. TRBV1 corresponds to a pseudogene. CDR3 length equals 17 residues.

The V and J genes are TRBV7-8 and TRBJ1-3; D might be TRBD1 (5 bases). Per germline, CDR1 SGHVS and CDR2 FQNEAQ. The CDR3 runs to 16 residues. With 2 bases removed from V and 2 bases from J, the gap between germline ends came to 13 bases. The CDR3 reads CASSLSAGSTGNTIYF. The CDR3 region has the DNA TGTGCCAGCAGCTTATCCGCAGGGAGCACTGGAAACACCATATATTTT.

This chain joins TRBV7-1 and TRBJ2-3; a possible D gene is TRBD2 (6 bases). TRBV7-1 belongs to the ORF category, with a function that is uncertain. The V and J ends lost 5 bases and 2 bases respectively, with 11 bases between them. This CDR3 is 14 amino acids long. DNA for the CDR3: TGTGCCAGCAGCCGAGAACTAGCCACAGATACGCAGTATTTT. This codes for CASSRELATDTQYF.

The V gene is TRBV27, the J gene TRBJ2-7; 10 positions match TRBD1. Germline assignment: CDR1 MNHEY and CDR2 SMNVEV (reference sequence). The J segment lost 4 bases and the V segment lost 7 bases, leaving 10 bases of the junction unmatched. CDR3 length: 15 amino acids. The CDR3 region is CASKFRDRGPYEQYF. CDR3 nucleotide sequence: TGTGCCAGCAAATTCCGGGACAGGGGACCTTACGAGCAGTACTTC.

The V and J genes are TRBV30 and TRBJ2-7, with D perhaps TRBD2 (5 bases). The germline gives CDR1 GTSNPN, CDR2 SVGIG (reference sequence). The V end was cut by 3 bases, the J end by 0 bases, with 9 bases between. CDR3 length: 13 amino acids. Here the CDR3 reads CAWRLGSSYEQYF. CDR3 DNA sequence: TGTGCCTGGAGGTTGGGGAGCTCCTACGAGCAGTACTTC.

This sequence joins TRBV2 and TRBJ2-6; tentatively, D is TRBD1 or TRBD2 (5 bases each). Trimming removed 8 bases at V and 0 bases at J, with 17 bases between. Germline assignment: CDR1 SNHLY and CDR2 FYNNEI. There are 17 residues in the CDR3. CDR3 sequence: CASAVREGISGANVLTF. In DNA form, the CDR3 reads TGTGCCAGCGCAGTTCGCGAGGGGATCTCTGGGGCCAACGTCCTGACTTTC.

V is TRBV30 and J is TRBJ2-1; TRBD2 agrees at 11 bases. The CDR3 runs 15 residues. V lost 1 base to trimming and J lost 7 bases; unmatched junction nucleotides: 6. CDR1 and CDR2 (germline): GTSNPN, SVGIG (reference sequence). Written as DNA, the CDR3 is TGTGCCTGGAGTGAACGCGGGACTAGCGGAAATGAGCAGTTCTTC. This encodes CAWSERGTSGNEQFF.

This chain joins TRBV6-6 and TRBJ1-3; a weak D match, TRBD1 (5 bases). CDR1 is MNHNY, CDR2 SVGAGI, per germline (reference sequence). V was clipped by 2 bases and J by 4 bases, with 9 bases between them. The CDR3 loop spans 14 amino acids. The CDR3 protein is CASSYTTEGNTIYF. CDR3 bases: TGTGCCAGCAGTTACACGACAGAAGGAAACACCATATATTTT.

This rearrangement joins TRBV11-2 to TRBJ2-2; D may be TRBD1 (5 bases). Germline V gives CDR1 SGHAT, CDR2 FQNNGV. V was trimmed by 5 bases and J by 3 bases, leaving 19 bases between them. The CDR3 sequence is 17 residues long. As DNA, the CDR3 is TGTGCCAGCAGCCCAGGTTGGGGCGAGCGTGACACCGGGGAGCTGTTTTTT. Its translation is CASSPGWGERDTGELFF.

This sequence joins TRBV7-2 and TRBJ1-1, with D possibly TRBD1 on 5 matching bases. The CDR3 length is 13 residues. Germline V gene lookup returns CDR1 SGHTA and CDR2 FQGNSA. V dropped 2 bases and J dropped 6 bases, with 10 bases sitting between them. The CDR3 DNA reads TGTGCCAGCAGCTTATCGGGGGTAGCTGAAGCTTTCTTT. The encoded protein is CASSLSGVAEAFF.

This chain links TRBV14 with TRBJ2-5; D gene ambiguous. The CDR3 sequence is 13 residues long. Trimming stripped 4 bases from V and 0 bases from J, with 6 bases between. Germline V gene lookup returns CDR1 SGHDN and CDR2 FVKESK. As DNA, the CDR3 is TGTGCCAGCAGCCGCGCCTACCAAGAGACCCAGTACTTC. It translates to CASSRAYQETQYF.

The CDR3 here is CASSSTAGEFYEQYF. The CDR3 bases are TGTGCCAGCAGTTCGACAGCGGGAGAGTTCTACGAGCAGTACTTC. The V call is TRBV28, the J call TRBJ2-7, with 8 bases lining up with TRBD2. V dropped 4 bases and J dropped 3; count of bases not matched to a gene: 8. CDR3 length: 15 amino acids. The germline gives CDR1 MDHEN, CDR2 SYDVKM.